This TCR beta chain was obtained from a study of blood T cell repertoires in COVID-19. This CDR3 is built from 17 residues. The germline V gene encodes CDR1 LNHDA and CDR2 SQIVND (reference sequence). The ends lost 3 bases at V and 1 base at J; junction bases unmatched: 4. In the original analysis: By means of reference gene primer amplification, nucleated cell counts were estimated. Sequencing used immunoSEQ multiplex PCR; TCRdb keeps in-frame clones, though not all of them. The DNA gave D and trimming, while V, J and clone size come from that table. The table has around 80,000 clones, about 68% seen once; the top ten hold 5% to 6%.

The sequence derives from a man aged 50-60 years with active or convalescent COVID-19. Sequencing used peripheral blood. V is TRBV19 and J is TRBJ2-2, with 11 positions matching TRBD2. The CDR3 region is CASSIVAGGRNTGELFF. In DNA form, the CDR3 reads TGTGCCAGTAGTATTGTAGCGGGGGGGCGGAACACCGGGGAGCTGTTTTTT.